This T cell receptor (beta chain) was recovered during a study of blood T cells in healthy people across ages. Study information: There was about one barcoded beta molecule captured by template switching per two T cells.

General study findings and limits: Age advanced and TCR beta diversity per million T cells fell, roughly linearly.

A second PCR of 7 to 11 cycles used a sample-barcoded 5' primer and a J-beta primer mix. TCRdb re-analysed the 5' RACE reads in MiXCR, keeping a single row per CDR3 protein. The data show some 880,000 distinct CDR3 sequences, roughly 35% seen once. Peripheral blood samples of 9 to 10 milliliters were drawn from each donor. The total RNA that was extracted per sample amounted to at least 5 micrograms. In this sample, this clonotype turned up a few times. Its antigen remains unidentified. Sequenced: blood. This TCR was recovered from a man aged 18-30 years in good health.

The CDR3 reads CASSRDKPNQPQHF. CDR3 bases: TGTGCCAGCTCGCGGGACAAACCCAATCAGCCCCAGCATTTT. This chain connects TRBV2 to TRBJ1-5; a possible D gene is TRBD1 (6 bases). Germline V CDR1 and CDR2: SNHLY, FYNNEI. V was cut by 8 bases and J by 3 bases, with 14 bases left in between. CDR3 length equals 14 residues. The variable domain in full, completed from reference TRBV2 and TRBJ1-5, reads EPEVTQTPSHQVTQMGQEVILRCVPISNHLYFYWYRQILGQKVEFLVSFYNNEISEKSEIFDDQFSVERPDGSNFTLKIRSTKLEDSAMYFCASSRDKPNQPQHFGDGTRLSIL.